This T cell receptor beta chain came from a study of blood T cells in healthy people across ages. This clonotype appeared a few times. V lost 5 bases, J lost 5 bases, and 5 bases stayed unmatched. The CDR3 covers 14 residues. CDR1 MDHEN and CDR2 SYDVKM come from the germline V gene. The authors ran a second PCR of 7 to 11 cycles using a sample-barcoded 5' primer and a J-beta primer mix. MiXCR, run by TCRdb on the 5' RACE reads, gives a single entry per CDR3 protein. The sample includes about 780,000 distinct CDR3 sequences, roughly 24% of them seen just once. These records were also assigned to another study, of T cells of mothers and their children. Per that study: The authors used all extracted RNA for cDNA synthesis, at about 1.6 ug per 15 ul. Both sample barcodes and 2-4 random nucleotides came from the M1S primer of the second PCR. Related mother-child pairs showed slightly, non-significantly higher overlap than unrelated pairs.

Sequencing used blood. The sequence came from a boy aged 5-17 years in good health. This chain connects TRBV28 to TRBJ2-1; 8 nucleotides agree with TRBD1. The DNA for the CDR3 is TGTGCCAGCAGTCCAGGGGGCGATCACAATGAGCAGTTCTTC. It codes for CASSPGGDHNEQFF. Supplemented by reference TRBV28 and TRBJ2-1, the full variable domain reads DVKVTQSSRYLVKRTGEKVFLECVQDMDHENMFWYRQDPGLGLRLIYFSYDVKMKEKGDIPEGYSVSREKKERFSLILESASTNQTSMYLCASSPGGDHNEQFFGPGTRLTVL.